This TCR beta chain was recovered during a study of CD8 T cells in ankylosing spondylitis. Points from the study as a whole: Disease-linked clones reportedly showed significant enrichment in matched ankylosing spondylitis synovial fluid. Clones linked to the disease showed a CD8+ phenotype. They occurred at relatively low frequencies in peripheral blood.

The table lists this clonotype with many counts. What it binds is unknown. Using its own MiXCR run on the 5' RACE reads, TCRdb lists one record per CDR3 protein. The data contain 250,000 to 400,000 distinct CDR3 sequences, more than 9% of them seen just once; the ten biggest clones take up around 8.4%. The sample taken for sequencing was blood, either unsorted or a sorted T cell fraction (not recorded which). The receptor was derived from a female donor with ankylosing spondylitis or in good health (not recorded which).

The CDR3 here is CASSRNQGQSNQPQHF. The CDR3 coding sequence is TGTGCCAGTAGTAGGAACCAAGGACAGAGCAATCAGCCCCAGCATTTT. This rearrangement joins TRBV19 to TRBJ1-5; D possibly corresponds to TRBD1 (6 bases). This CDR3 spans 16 amino acids. Looked up from germline, CDR1 is LNHDA and CDR2 is SQIVND (reference sequence). V was pared by 4 bases and J by 1 base, with 14 bases between.